The entry below gives a single T cell receptor beta chain sequence along with its context. These data originate in a study of blood T cell repertoires in COVID-19. Overall study: Both acute and convalescent COVID-19 samples were obtained from the United States, Italy and Spain. In each case, the material was cDNA or gDNA derived from T cells, B-cell-depleted T cells, or PBMCs.

As originally analysed: The assay estimated nucleated cells by amplifying reference gene primers. The data were produced by immunoSEQ multiplex PCR, yet TCRdb's version contains in-frame clones alone and is incomplete. The V and J calls and the clone size are those of that table, but D and trimming were determined from the DNA. The sample carries around 60,000 clones, about 80% recorded once. This CDR3 is 15 amino acids long. Trimming stripped 2 bases from V and 1 base from J, with 10 bases between. The germline CDR1 and CDR2 sequences are SGHTA and FQGTGA. This clonotype was sampled from a man older than 75 with active or convalescent COVID-19. The sequencing sample was made of peripheral blood. The chain joins TRBV7-3 to TRBJ2-3; a weak D match, TRBD2 (6 bases). The CDR3 sequence: CASSLWSGGTDTQYF. CDR3 DNA sequence: TGTGCCAGCAGCTTATGGTCGGGAGGCACAGATACGCAGTATTTT.